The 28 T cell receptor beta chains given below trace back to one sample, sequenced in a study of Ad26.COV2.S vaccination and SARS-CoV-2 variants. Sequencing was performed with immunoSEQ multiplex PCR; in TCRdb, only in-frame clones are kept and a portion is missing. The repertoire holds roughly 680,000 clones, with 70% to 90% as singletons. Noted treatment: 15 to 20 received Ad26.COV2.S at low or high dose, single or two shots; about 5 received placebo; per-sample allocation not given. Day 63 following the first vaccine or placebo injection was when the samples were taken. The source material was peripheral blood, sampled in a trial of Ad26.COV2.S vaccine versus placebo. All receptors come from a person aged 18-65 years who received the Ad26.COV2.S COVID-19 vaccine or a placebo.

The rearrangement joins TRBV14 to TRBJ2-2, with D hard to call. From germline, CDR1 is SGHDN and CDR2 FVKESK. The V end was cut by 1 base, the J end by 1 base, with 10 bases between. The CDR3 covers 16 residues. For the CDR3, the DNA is TGTGCCAGCAGCCAAGTACGGATACAGAACACCGGGGAGCTGTTTTTT. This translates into CASSQVRIQNTGELFF.

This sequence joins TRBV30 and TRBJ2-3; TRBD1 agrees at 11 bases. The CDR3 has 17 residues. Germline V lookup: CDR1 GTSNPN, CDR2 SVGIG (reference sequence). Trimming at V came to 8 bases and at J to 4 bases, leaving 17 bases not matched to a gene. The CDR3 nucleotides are TGTGCCGCCCAACGCGGGGGGACAGGGGGATATGCAGATACGCAGTATTTT. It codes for CAAQRGGTGGYADTQYF. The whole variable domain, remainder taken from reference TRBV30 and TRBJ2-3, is SQTIHQWPATLVQPVGSPLSLECTVEGTSNPNLYWYRQAAGRGLQLLFYSVGIGQISSEVPQNLSASRPQDRQFILSSKKLLLSDSGFYLCAAQRGGTGGYADTQYFGPGTRLTVL.

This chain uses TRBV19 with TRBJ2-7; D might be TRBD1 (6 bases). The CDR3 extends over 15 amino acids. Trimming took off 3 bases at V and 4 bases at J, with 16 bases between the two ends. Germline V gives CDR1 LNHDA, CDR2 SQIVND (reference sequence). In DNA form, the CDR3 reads TGTGCCAGTAGTATGCCCGGGCAGGGGAGTTACGAGCAGTACTTC. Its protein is CASSMPGQGSYEQYF.

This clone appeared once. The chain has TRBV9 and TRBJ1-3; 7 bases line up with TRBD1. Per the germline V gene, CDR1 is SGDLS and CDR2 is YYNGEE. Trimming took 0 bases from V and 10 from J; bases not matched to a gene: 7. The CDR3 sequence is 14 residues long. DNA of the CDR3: TGTGCCAGCAGCGTAGCGTATGAGGGGGCAACCATATATTTT. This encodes CASSVAYEGATIYF.

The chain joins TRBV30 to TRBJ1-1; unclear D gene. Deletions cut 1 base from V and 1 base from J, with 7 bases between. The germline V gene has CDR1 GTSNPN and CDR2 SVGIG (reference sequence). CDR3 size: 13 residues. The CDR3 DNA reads TGTGCCTGGAGTGCGCAGAAGAACACTGAAGCTTTCTTT. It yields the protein CAWSAQKNTEAFF. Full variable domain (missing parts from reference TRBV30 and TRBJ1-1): SQTIHQWPATLVQPVGSPLSLECTVEGTSNPNLYWYRQAAGRGLQLLFYSVGIGQISSEVPQNLSASRPQDRQFILSSKKLLLSDSGFYLCAWSAQKNTEAFFGQGTRLTVV.

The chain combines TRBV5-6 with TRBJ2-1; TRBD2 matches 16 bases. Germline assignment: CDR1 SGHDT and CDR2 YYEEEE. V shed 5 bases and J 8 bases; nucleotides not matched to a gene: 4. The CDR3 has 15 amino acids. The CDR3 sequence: CASSSGLAGGYEQFF. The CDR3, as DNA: TGTGCCAGCAGTTCGGGACTAGCGGGAGGGTATGAGCAGTTCTTC.

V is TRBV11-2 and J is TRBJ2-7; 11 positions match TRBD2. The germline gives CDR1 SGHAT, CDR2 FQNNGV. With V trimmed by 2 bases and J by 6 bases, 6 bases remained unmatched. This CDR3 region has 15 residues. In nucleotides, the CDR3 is TGTGCCAGCAGCTTACTGCTAGCGGGGGGCGCCGAGCAGTACTTC. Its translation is CASSLLLAGGAEQYF.

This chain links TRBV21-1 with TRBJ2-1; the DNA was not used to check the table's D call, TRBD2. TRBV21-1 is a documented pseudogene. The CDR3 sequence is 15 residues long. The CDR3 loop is CASSKPRGDYNEQFF. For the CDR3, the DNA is TGTGCCAGCAGCAAACCCCGGGGGGACTACAATGAGCAGTTCTTC.

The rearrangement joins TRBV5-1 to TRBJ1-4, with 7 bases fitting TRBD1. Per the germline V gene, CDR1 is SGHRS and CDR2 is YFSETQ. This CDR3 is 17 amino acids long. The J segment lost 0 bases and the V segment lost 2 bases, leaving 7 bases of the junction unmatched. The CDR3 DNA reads TGCGCCAGCAGCTTATTTTTCACAGGGGCAACTAATGAAAAACTGTTTTTT. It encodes CASSLFFTGATNEKLFF.

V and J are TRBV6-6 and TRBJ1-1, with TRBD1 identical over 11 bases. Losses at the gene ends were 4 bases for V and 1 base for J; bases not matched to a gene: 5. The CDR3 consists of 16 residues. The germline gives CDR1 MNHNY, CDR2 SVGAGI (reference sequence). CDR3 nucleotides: TGTGCCAGCAGTTTGGGACAGGGGGTGCCGAACACTGAAGCTTTCTTT. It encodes CASSLGQGVPNTEAFF.

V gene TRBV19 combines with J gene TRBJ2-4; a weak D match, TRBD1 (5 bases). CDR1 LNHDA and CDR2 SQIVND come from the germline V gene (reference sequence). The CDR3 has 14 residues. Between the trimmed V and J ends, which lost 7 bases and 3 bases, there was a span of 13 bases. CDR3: CASTPQGDKNIQYF. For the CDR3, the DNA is TGTGCCAGTACCCCTCAAGGGGACAAAAACATTCAGTACTTC.

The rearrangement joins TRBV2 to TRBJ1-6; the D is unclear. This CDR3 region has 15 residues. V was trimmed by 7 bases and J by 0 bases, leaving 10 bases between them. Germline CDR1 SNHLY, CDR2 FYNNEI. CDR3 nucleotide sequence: TGTGCCAGCATCCAAGAAAGCTCCTATAATTCACCCCTCCACTTT. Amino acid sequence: CASIQESSYNSPLHF.

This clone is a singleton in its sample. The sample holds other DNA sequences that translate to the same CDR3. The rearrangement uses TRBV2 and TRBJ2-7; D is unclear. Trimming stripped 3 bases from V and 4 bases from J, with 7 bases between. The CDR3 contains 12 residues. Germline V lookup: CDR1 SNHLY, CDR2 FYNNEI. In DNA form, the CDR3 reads TGTGCCAGCAGTGACCCAGATTACGAGCAGTACTTC. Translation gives CASSDPDYEQYF.

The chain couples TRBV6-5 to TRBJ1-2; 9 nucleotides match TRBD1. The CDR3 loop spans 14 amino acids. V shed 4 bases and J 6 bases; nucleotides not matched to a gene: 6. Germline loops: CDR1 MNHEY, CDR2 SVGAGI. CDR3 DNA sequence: TGTGCCAGCAGTTCCGGACAGGGGAGCGATGGCTACACCTTC. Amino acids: CASSSGQGSDGYTF.

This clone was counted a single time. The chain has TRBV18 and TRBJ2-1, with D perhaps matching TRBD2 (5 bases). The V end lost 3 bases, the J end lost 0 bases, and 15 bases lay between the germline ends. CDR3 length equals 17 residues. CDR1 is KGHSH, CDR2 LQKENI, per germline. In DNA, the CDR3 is TGTGCCAGCTCACCGAGTTCACGGGAAAGCTCCTACAATGAGCAGTTCTTC. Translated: CASSPSSRESSYNEQFF. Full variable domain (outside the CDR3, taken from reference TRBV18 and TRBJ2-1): NAGVMQNPRHLVRRRGQEARLRCSPMKGHSHVYWYRQLPEEGLKFMVYLQKENIIDESGMPKERFSAEFPKEGPSILRIQQVVRGDSAAYFCASSPSSRESSYNEQFFGPGTRLTVL.

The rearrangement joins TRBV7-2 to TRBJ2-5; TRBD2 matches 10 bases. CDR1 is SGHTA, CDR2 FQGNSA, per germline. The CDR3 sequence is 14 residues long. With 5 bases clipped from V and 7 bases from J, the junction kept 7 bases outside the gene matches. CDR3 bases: TGTGCCAGCAGCCCCCTGAGCGGGGGGGTGACCCAGTACTTC. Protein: CASSPLSGGVTQYF.

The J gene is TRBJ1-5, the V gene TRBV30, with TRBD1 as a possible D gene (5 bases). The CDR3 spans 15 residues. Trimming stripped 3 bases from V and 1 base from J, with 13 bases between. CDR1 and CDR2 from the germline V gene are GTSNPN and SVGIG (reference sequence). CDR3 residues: CAWSRDYQSNQPQHF. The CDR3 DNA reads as TGTGCCTGGAGCCGGGACTACCAAAGCAATCAGCCCCAGCATTTT.

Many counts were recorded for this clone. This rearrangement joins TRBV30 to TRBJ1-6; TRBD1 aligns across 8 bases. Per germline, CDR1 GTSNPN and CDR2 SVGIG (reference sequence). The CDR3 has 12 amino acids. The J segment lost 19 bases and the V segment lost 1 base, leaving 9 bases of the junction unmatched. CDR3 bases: TGTGCCTGGAGTGCTCTGGACAGGGAAGAACACTTT. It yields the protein CAWSALDREEHF.

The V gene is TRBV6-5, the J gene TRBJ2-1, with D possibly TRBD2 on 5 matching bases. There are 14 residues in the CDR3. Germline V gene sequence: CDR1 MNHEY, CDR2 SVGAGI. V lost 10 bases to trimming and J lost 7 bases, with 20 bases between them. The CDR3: CATEQLGVVNEQFF. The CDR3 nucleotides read TGTGCCACCGAGCAACTAGGAGTGGTAAATGAGCAGTTCTTC.

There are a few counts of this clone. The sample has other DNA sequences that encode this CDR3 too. The CDR3 reads CASSPDRETQYF. The CDR3 DNA follows: TGTGCCAGCAGTCCCGATAGGGAGACCCAGTACTTC. The rearrangement links TRBV12-3 or TRBV12-4 to TRBJ2-5; D ambiguous. The V gene lost 5 bases and the J gene lost 5 bases, with 9 bases spanning the gap. The CDR3 contains 12 residues.

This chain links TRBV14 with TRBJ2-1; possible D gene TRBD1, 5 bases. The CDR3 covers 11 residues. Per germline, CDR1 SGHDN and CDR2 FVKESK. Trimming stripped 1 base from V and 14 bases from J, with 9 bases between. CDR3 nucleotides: TGTGCCAGCAGCCAAGGGACATTGGAGTTCTTC. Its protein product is CASSQGTLEFF.

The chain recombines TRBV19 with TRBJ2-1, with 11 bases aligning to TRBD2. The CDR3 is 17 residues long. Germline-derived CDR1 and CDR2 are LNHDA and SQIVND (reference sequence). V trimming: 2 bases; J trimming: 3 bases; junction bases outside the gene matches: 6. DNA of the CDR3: TGTGCCAGTAGTATAAAGCTAGCGGGGGGATACTACAATGAGCAGTTCTTC. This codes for CASSIKLAGGYYNEQFF.

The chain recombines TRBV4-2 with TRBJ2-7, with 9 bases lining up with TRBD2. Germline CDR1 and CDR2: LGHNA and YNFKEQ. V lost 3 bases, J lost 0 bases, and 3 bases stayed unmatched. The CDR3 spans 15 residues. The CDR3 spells CASSQYSGSSYEQYF. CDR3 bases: TGTGCCAGCAGCCAGTATAGCGGGAGCTCCTACGAGCAGTACTTC.

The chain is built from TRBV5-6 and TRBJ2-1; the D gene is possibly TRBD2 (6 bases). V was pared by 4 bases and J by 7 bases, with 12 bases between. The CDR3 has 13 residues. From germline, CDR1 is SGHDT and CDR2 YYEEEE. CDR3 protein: CASSQRLGNEQFF. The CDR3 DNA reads TGTGCCAGCAGCCAACGACTAGGTAATGAGCAGTTCTTC.

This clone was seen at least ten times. CDR3 sequence reads: CASSPQGWGARTGELFF. Written as DNA, the CDR3 is TGTGCCAGCAGTCCACAGGGGTGGGGGGCCCGAACCGGGGAGCTGTTTTTT. The chain couples TRBV6-6 to TRBJ2-2; a weak D match, TRBD1 (7 bases). The length of the CDR3 is 17 residues. CDR1 is MNHNY, CDR2 SVGAGI, per germline (reference sequence). Trimming left V 5 bases short and J 5 bases short, with 21 bases between.

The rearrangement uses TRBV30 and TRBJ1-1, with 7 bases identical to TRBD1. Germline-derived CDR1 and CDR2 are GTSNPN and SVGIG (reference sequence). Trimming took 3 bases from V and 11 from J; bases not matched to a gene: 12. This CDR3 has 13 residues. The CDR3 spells CAWRGDRDQRAFF. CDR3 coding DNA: TGTGCCTGGAGAGGTGACAGGGACCAGCGGGCTTTCTTT.

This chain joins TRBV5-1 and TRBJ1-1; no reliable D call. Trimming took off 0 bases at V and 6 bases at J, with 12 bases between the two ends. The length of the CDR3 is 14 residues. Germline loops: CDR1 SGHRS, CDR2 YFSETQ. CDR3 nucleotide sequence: TGCGCCAGCAGCTTGGAGATAAGGGCCCCTGAAGCTTTCTTT. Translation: CASSLEIRAPEAFF.

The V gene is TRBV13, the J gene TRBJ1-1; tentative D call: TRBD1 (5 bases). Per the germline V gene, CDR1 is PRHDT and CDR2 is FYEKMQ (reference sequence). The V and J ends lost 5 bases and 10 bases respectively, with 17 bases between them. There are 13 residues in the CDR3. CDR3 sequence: CASSVTNPGLAFF. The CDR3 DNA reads TGTGCCAGCAGCGTAACTAACCCAGGGCTAGCTTTCTTT.